This TCR beta chain was documented in a study of cytomegalovirus exposure and HLA in healthy donors. Vbeta (60) and Jbeta (13) primers were used in the PCR. Produced via immunoSEQ multiplex PCR; TCRdb's table is partial and in-frame only. The data contain more than 150,000 clones, approximately 84% of them seen just once; the ten biggest clones take up approximately 1.2%. The clonotype was recovered from a man aged 50 to 59 in good health and CMV-seropositive. The sequenced material came from PBMCs.

CDR3 sequence (DNA): TGTGCCAGCAAACCATTGCTCGGGAGGAGCTCCTACGAGCAGTACTTC. It specifies CASKPLLGRSSYEQYF. The chain links TRBV28 to TRBJ2-5; TRBD2 matches at 7 bases. TRBJ2-7 explains the end of the DNA better; the J call may be wrong. The CDR3 is made up of 16 amino acids. Germline CDR1 and CDR2: MDHEN and SYDVKM.